This TCR beta chain was recovered during a study of blood T cell repertoires in COVID-19. The CDR3 is 12 residues long. Trimming stripped 7 bases from V and 2 bases from J, with 11 bases between. Germline V gene sequence: CDR1 SQVTM, CDR2 ANQGSEA. The table lists this clone with a count of one. Assay: immunoSEQ multiplex PCR; the TCRdb copy retains only in-frame clones and omits some. The sample lists tens of thousands of clones, approximately 70% occurring once. The chain is built from TRBV29-1 and TRBJ2-5; TRBD1 is a possible D gene (5 bases). This TCR was sampled from a man older than 75 with acute or convalescent COVID-19. The sequencing input was peripheral blood. In DNA form, the CDR3 reads TGCAGCGCTGGGGCCCTGCAAGAGACCCAGTACTTC. Protein: CSAGALQETQYF.